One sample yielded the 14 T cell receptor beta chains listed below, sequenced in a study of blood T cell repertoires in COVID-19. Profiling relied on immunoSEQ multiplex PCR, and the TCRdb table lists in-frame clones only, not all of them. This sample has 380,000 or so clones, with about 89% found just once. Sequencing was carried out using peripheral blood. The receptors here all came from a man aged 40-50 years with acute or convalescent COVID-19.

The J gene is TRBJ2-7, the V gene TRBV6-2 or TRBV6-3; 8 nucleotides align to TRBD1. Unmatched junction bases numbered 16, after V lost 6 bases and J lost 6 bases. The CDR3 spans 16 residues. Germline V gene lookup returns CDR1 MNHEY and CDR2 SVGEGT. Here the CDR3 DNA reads TGTGCCAGCAGCTCCCCCATCTGGGACAGGAGGGGCGAGCAGTACTTC. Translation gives CASSSPIWDRRGEQYF.

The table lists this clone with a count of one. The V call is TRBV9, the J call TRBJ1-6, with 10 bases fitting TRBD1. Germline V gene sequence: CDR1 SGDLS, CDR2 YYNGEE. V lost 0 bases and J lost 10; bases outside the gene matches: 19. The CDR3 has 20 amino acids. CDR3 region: CASSVGVHGDRGTIRSPLHF. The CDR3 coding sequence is TGTGCCAGCAGCGTAGGAGTGCACGGGGACAGGGGAACAATTAGGTCACCCCTCCACTTT.

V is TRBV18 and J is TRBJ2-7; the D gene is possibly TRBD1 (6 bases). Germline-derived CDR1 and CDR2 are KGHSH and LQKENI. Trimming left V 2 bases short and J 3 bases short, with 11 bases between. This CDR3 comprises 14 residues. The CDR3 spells CASSPTGQSYEQYF. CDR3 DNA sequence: TGTGCCAGCTCACCAACGGGACAAAGCTACGAGCAGTACTTC.

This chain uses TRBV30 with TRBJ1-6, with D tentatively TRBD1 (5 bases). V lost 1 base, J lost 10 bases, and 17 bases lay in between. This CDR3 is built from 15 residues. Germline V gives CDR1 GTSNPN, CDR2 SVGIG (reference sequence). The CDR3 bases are TGTGCCTGGAGTGGTATTGTGCAGGGAGGCTCACCCCTCCACTTT. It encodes CAWSGIVQGGSPLHF. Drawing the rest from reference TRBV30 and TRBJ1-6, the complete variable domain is SQTIHQWPATLVQPVGSPLSLECTVEGTSNPNLYWYRQAAGRGLQLLFYSVGIGQISSEVPQNLSASRPQDRQFILSSKKLLLSDSGFYLCAWSGIVQGGSPLHFGNGTRLTVT.

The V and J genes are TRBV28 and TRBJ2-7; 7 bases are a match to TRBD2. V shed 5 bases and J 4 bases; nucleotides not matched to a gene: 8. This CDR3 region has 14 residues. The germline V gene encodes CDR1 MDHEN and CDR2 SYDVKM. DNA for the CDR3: TGTGCCAGCAGTCCCACAGCGGGGCAATACGAGCAGTACTTC. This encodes CASSPTAGQYEQYF.

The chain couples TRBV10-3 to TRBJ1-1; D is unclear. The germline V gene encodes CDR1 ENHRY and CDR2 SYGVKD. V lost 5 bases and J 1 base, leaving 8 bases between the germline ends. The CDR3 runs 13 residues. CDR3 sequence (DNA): TGTGCCATCAGTCCCTGGGCGAACACTGAAGCTTTCTTT. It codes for CAISPWANTEAFF.

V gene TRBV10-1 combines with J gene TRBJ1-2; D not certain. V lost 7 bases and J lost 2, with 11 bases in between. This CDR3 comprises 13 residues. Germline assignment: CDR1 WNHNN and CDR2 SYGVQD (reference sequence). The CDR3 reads CASTPSVNYGYTF. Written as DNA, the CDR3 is TGCGCCAGCACCCCTAGTGTCAACTATGGCTACACCTTC.

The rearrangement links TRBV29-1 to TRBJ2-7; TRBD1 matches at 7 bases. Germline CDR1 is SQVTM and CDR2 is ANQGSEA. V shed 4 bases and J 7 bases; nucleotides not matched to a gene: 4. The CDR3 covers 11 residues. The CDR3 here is CSVVGTEEQYF. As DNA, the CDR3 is TGCAGCGTTGTGGGGACAGAAGAGCAGTACTTC.

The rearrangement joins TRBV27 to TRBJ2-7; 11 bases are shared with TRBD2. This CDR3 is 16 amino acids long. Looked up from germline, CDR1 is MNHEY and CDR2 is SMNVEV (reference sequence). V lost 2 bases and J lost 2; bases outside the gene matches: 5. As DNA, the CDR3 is TGTGCCAGCAGTTTAGTAGGACTAGCGGGCACCTACGAGCAGTACTTC. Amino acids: CASSLVGLAGTYEQYF.

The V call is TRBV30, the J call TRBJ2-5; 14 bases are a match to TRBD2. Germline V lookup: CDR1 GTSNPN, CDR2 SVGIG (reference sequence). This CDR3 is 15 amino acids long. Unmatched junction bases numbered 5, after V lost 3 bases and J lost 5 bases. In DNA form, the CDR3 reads TGTGCCTGGAGCTCGGGACTAGCGGGAGTGGAGACCCAGTACTTC. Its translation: CAWSSGLAGVETQYF.

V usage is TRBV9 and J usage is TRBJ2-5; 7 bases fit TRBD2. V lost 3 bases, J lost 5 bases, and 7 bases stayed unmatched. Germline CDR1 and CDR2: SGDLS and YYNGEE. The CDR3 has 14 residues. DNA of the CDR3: TGTGCCAGCAGCGGCGGGGGACTCCGGGAGACCCAGTACTTC. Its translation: CASSGGGLRETQYF.

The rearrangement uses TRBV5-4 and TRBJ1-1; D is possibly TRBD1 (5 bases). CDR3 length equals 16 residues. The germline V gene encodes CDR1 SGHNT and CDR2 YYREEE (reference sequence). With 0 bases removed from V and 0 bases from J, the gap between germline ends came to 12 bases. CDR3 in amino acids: CASSLGGGNMNTEAFF. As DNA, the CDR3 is TGTGCCAGCAGCTTGGGCGGGGGAAACATGAACACTGAAGCTTTCTTT.

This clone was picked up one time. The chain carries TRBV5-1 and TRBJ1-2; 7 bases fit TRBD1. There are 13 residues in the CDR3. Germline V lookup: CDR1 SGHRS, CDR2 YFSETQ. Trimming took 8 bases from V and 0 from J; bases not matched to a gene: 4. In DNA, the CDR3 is TGCGCCAGTCGACAGGGAGCTAACTATGGCTACACCTTC. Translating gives CASRQGANYGYTF.

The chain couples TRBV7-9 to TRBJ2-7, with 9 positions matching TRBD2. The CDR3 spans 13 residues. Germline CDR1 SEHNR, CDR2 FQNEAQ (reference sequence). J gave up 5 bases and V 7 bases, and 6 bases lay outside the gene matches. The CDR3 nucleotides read TGTGCCAGCAAGAAGCGGGAGGTCCACGAGCAGTACTTC. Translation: CASKKREVHEQYF.